This T cell receptor (beta chain) originates from a study of response to subunit inactivated influenza vaccine. This clonotype came up many times. The antigen is not known. Looked up from germline, CDR1 is SGHKS and CDR2 is YYEKEE (reference sequence). The V and J ends lost 2 bases and 6 bases, in that order; junction bases with no gene match: 10. This CDR3 is built from 16 residues. Study outcomes and limitations: Each seasonal flu vaccination may recruit only limited new T cells, authors suggested.

TCRdb passed the RT-PCR reads through MiXCR, listing each CDR3 protein once. The sample gives around 710,000 distinct CDR3 sequences, roughly 14% of which show up once; 6.5% to 8.5% is in the top ten. The chain has TRBV5-5 and TRBJ2-2; 7 bases agree with TRBD1. The starting material was PBMCs from blood, obtained roughly 2 weeks before vaccination. This TCR was sampled from a man in his fifties who received an inactivated influenza vaccine. CDR3 sequence (DNA): TGTGCCAGCAGCTTCGGGCAGGGGGTACCGGCCGGGGAGCTGTTTTTT. It specifies CASSFGQGVPAGELFF.